Listed here are 14 T cell receptor beta chains from one sample, sequenced in a study of human T cells and chemical hapten exposure. Time point defined: pre-sensitization, week 0. Regarding treatment: therapeutic diphenylcyclopropenone sensitization with weekly scalp DPC. Each CDR3 protein is one row after TCRdb ran MiXCR on the RACE reads. The sample gives about 68,000 distinct CDR3 sequences, about a tenth of which show up once; roughly 5.2% is in the top ten. This specimen was whole blood, taken in connection with sensitization to the hapten diphenylcyclopropenone (DPC). The receptors derive from a woman in her forties or fifties with alopecia areata. Some clones in this sample may be carry-over from other donors' samples.

This clonotype was recorded many times. V is TRBV7-8 and J is TRBJ2-7; 10 bases fit TRBD2. The ends lost 7 bases at V and 3 bases at J; junction bases unmatched: 6. The length of the CDR3 is 14 residues. Per the germline V gene, CDR1 is SGHVS and CDR2 is FQNEAQ. The CDR3, as DNA: TGTGCCAGCAAGTCGGGACTAGCGAACTACGAGCAGTACTTC. Translated: CASKSGLANYEQYF.

This clonotype was seen ten or more times. The rearrangement uses TRBV24-1 and TRBJ1-5; 9 nucleotides align to TRBD1. The CDR3 length is 15 residues. Losses at the gene ends were 2 bases for V and 6 bases for J; bases not matched to a gene: 4. The germline CDR1 and CDR2 sequences are KGHDR and SFDVKD. The CDR3 DNA is TGTGCCACCAGTGATTCTCGACAGGGGGGTCAGCCCCAGCATTTT. Encoded protein: CATSDSRQGGQPQHF.

This clonotype was picked up many times. The chain has TRBV2 and TRBJ2-2; no firm D call. The germline CDR1 and CDR2 sequences are SNHLY and FYNNEI. The CDR3 totals 17 residues. V lost 5 bases and J 3 bases, leaving 19 bases between the germline ends. CDR3 sequence: CASSLRVGAADTGELFF. In DNA form, the CDR3 reads TGTGCCAGCAGTCTTAGGGTAGGCGCCGCCGACACCGGGGAGCTGTTTTTT.

This chain connects TRBV4-3 to TRBJ1-6; 7 bases line up with TRBD1. The V gene's germline CDR1 is LGHNA and CDR2 YSLEER. The V and J ends lost 4 bases and 7 bases, in that order; junction bases with no gene match: 16. The CDR3 has 18 residues. DNA of the CDR3: TGCGCCAGCAGCCTAAGGATCGGACAGGTTCGATCCAATTCACCCCTCCACTTT. Residues: CASSLRIGQVRSNSPLHF.

This clonotype was found a few times. The chain combines TRBV30 with TRBJ1-3, with D unclear. The V gene lost 3 bases and the J gene lost 4 bases, with 13 bases spanning the gap. The CDR3 runs to 14 residues. Germline V gene sequence: CDR1 GTSNPN, CDR2 SVGIG (reference sequence). Here the CDR3 DNA reads TGTGCCTGGAGGGATAAGGGATCGGGAAACACCATATATTTT. Translation: CAWRDKGSGNTIYF.

The chain is built from TRBV2 and TRBJ1-2, with unresolved D. V shed 5 bases and J shed 2 bases, with 9 bases lying between them. Germline V CDR1 and CDR2: SNHLY, FYNNEI. There are 13 residues in the CDR3. CDR3 loop: CASSLSPNYGYTF. The CDR3 DNA reads as TGTGCCAGCAGTCTCAGTCCCAACTATGGCTACACCTTC.

This clonotype was seen a few times. The genes are TRBV5-1 and TRBJ1-1; the D is unclear. The germline V gene has CDR1 SGHRS and CDR2 YFSETQ. The V gene lost 2 bases and the J gene lost 4 bases, with 12 bases spanning the gap. The CDR3 length is 14 residues. CDR3 region: CASSLGGSLTEAFF. The CDR3 nucleotides are TGCGCCAGCAGCTTAGGAGGATCCCTCACTGAAGCTTTCTTT.

This clonotype was recorded at least ten times. V gene TRBV6-2 or TRBV6-3 combines with J gene TRBJ1-1; TRBD1 agrees at 8 bases. The CDR3 is 15 residues long. The J segment lost 1 base and the V segment lost 5 bases, leaving 6 bases of the junction unmatched. Germline CDR1 and CDR2: MNHEY and SVGEGT. CDR3 amino acids: CASSTPGGRNTEAFF. The CDR3 bases are TGTGCCAGCAGTACGCCAGGGGGCAGGAACACTGAAGCTTTCTTT.

V gene TRBV20-1 combines with J gene TRBJ1-2, with no clear D. The CDR3 covers 14 residues. V was trimmed by 3 bases and J by 3 bases, leaving 14 bases between them. The V gene's germline CDR1 is DFQATT and CDR2 SNEGSKA (reference sequence). The CDR3 spells CSASVPGVHYGYTF. CDR3 nucleotide sequence: TGCAGTGCTAGTGTTCCGGGCGTTCACTATGGCTACACCTTC.

In its sample, this clonotype was seen many times. The chain recombines TRBV7-9 with TRBJ1-1; D possibly corresponds to TRBD1 (6 bases). The germline V gene encodes CDR1 SEHNR and CDR2 FQNEAQ (reference sequence). CDR3 length: 14 residues. V was clipped by 8 bases and J by 5 bases, with 18 bases between them. Written as DNA, the CDR3 is TGTGCCAGCGGAACAGGGTCCGCGGGTACTGAAGCTTTCTTT. Translated, it gives CASGTGSAGTEAFF.

This clonotype was seen many times. The chain links TRBV20-1 to TRBJ1-5; TRBD1 is a possible D gene (6 bases). The CDR3 extends over 15 amino acids. Trimming removed 0 bases at V and 6 bases at J, with 15 bases between. In germline, CDR1 is DFQATT, CDR2 SNEGSKA (reference sequence). CDR3 loop: CSARDPGGSVQPQHF. The CDR3 nucleotides are TGCAGTGCTAGAGATCCGGGGGGCTCGGTTCAGCCCCAGCATTTT.

This clonotype has a count of ten or more. The rearrangement uses TRBV19 and TRBJ2-5; TRBD1 matches 7 bases. CDR1 is LNHDA and CDR2 is SQIVND in the germline V gene (reference sequence). The CDR3 totals 16 residues. The V and J ends lost 8 bases and 5 bases, in that order; junction bases with no gene match: 17. The CDR3 is CASGTGRQGFGETQYF. The CDR3 DNA follows: TGTGCCAGTGGTACCGGACGACAGGGCTTCGGGGAGACCCAGTACTTC.

This clonotype occurred many times. V gene TRBV13 combines with J gene TRBJ1-2; 8 positions agree with TRBD1. The CDR3 runs to 18 residues. V shed 5 bases, J shed 3 bases, and the junction held 17 bases outside the gene matches. CDR1 is PRHDT, CDR2 FYEKMQ, per germline (reference sequence). CDR3 residues: CASSPSTPSGQVDYGYTF. DNA of the CDR3: TGTGCCAGCAGCCCTAGCACCCCCTCGGGACAGGTGGACTATGGCTACACCTTC.

This clonotype was recorded many times. V usage is TRBV29-1 and J usage is TRBJ1-2; D not certain. This CDR3 comprises 14 residues. The V end lost 5 bases, the J end lost 6 bases, and 19 bases lay between the germline ends. CDR1 is SQVTM, CDR2 ANQGSEA, per germline. The CDR3 sequence: CSVYHPGRAHGYTF. The CDR3 bases are TGCAGCGTTTATCATCCGGGAAGAGCTCATGGCTACACCTTC.